This T cell receptor (beta chain) appears in the sequencing data of a study of blood T cell repertoires in COVID-19. The overall study: COVID-19 samples from acute and convalescent phases originated in the United States, Italy and Spain. The cDNA or gDNA used as material had been derived from T cells, B-cell-depleted T cells, or PBMCs.

As processed by the authors: Using reference gene primer amplification, nucleated cell counts were estimated. Clones were sequenced by immunoSEQ multiplex PCR, and TCRdb holds only the in-frame ones, with some missing. Clone size and V and J calls were adopted from that table, with D and trimming inferred from the DNA. The data contain under 200,000 clones, 83% of them singletons. Participants came from some 23 US areas, aged about 18 to 89 years. V lost 4 bases, J lost 4 bases, and 15 bases lay in between. This CDR3 comprises 15 residues. Germline V lookup: CDR1 KGHDR, CDR2 SFDVKD. Source material: PBMCs or T cells enriched from blood (not recorded which). The clonotype comes from a woman between 45 and 65 years old in a cohort exposed to, infected with or recovered from COVID-19 (not recorded which). The chain is built from TRBV24-1 and TRBJ1-2; D possibly corresponds to TRBD1 (5 bases). In DNA form, the CDR3 reads TGTGCCACCAGTGAGAGCGGGACTTCGTTCTATGGCTACACCTTC. This sequence encodes CATSESGTSFYGYTF.